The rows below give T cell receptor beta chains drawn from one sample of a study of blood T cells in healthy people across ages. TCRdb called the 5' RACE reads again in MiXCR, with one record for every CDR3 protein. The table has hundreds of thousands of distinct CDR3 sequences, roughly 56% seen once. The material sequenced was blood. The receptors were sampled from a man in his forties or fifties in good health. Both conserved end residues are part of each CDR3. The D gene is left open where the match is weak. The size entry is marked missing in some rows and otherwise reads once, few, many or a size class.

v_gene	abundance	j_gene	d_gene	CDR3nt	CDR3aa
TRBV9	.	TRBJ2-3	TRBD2	TGTGCCAGCAGCGCGAGCGGGATTTCAGATACGCAGTATTTT	CASSASGISDTQYF
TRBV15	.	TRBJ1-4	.	TGTGCCGCCAGCAGACAAACTTTTGGGACGGCTAATGAAAAACTGTTTTTT	CAASRQTFGTANEKLFF
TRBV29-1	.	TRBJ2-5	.	TGCAGCGTTGGGTTAGGGGAAGAGACCCAGTACTTC	CSVGLGEETQYF
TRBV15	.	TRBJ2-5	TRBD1	TGTGCCACCAGCAACCGGGACAGTGATCATCAAGAGACCCAGTACTTC	CATSNRDSDHQETQYF
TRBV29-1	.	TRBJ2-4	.	TGCAGCGTTTCGTGGGAGGAGGAGCAGTACTTC	CSVSWEEEQYF
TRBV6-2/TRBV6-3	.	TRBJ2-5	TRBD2	TGTGCCAGCAGTTACGGGCCGGGACTAGCGGACCAAGAGACCCAGTACTTC	CASSYGPGLADQETQYF
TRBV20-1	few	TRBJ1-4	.	TGCAGTGCTAGAGATCAAAATGCAGGGCAGGATGAAAAACTGTTTTTT	CSARDQNAGQDEKLFF
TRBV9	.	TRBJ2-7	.	TGTGCCAGCAGCGTAGGAGAAGAGCAATCCTACGAGCAGTACTTC	CASSVGEEQSYEQYF
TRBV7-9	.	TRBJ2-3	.	TGCGCAATACCCAGGGCTGGGGATACGCAGTATTTT	CAIPRAGDTQYF
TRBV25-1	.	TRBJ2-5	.	TGTGCCAGCAGTGTCCCAACAGGGGGGGCGGGAGAGACCCAGTACTTC	CASSVPTGGAGETQYF
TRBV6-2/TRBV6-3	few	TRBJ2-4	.	TGTGCCAGCAGTTATTTGCAGGAGCAGTACTTC	CASSYLQEQYF
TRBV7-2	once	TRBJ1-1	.	TGTGCCAGCAGCTCACAGACAGCCGAAAACACTGAAGCTTTCTTT	CASSSQTAENTEAFF
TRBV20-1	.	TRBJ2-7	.	TGCAGTACTAGTCAATCCTACGAGCAGTACTTC	CSTSQSYEQYF
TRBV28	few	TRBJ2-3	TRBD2	TGTGCCAGCACCCCAAGCGGAGCGGGGAGCGAGCTGGATACGCAGTATTTT	CASTPSGAGSELDTQYF
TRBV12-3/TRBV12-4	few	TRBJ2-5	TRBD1	TGTGCCAGCAGTTTAAGTGGCCGTTGGACAGGGTATGGCCACTCATTCCAAGAGACCCAGTACTTC	CASSLSGRWTGYGHSFQETQYF
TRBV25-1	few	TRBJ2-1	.	TGTGCCAGCAACGGGCCCTCCAGGCACAATGAGCAGTTCTTC	CASNGPSRHNEQFF
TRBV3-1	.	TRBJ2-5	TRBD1	TGTGCCAGCAGCCAAGGGGACAGGGGGGAGACCCAGTACTTC	CASSQGDRGETQYF
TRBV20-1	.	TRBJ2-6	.	TGCAGTGCTAGAGATCCTAAAGGTAGCCTCTCTGGGGCCAACGTCCTGACTTTC	CSARDPKGSLSGANVLTF
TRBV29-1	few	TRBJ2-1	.	TGCAGCGCCCCTACCAACAATGAGCAGTTCTTC	CSAPTNNEQFF
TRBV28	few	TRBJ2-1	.	TGTGCCAGCAGTTTAAATAGTCCTGAGCAGTTCTTC	CASSLNSPEQFF
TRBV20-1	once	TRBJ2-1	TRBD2	TGCAGTGCTAGCACGGCAATTAGCGGGGTAAAAAACTACAATGAGCAGTTCTTC	CSASTAISGVKNYNEQFF
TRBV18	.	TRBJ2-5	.	TGTGCCAGCTCACCCGGAGGGCAGGGGATGGAGACCCAGTACTTC	CASSPGGQGMETQYF